The 21 T cell receptor beta chains presented below share a single source sample, sequenced in a study of T cell responses to AZD1222 COVID-19 vaccine. TCRdb's table, derived via immunoSEQ multiplex PCR, lists solely in-frame clones and lacks some. The sample lists about 110,000 clones, 86% seen once, with around 3.2% in the top ten. Sequenced here: peripheral blood, sampled on day 0 of AZD1222 vaccination. These receptors originate from an adult in good health.

The V gene is TRBV2, the J gene TRBJ1-5; D is possibly TRBD1 (6 bases). CDR1 is SNHLY and CDR2 is FYNNEI in the germline V gene. V lost 6 bases to trimming and J lost 1 base, with 13 bases between them. This CDR3 region has 15 residues. The CDR3 sequence is CASRPTGYSNQPQHF. The DNA of the CDR3 is TGTGCCAGCAGGCCGACAGGATACAGCAATCAGCCCCAGCATTTT.

The V call is TRBV6-2 or TRBV6-3, the J call TRBJ1-2, with D possibly TRBD1 on 6 matching bases. V shed 2 bases and J shed 2 bases, with 12 bases lying between them. The length of the CDR3 is 15 residues. Germline CDR1 MNHEY, CDR2 SVGEGT. The CDR3, as DNA: TGTGCCAGCAGTTACCGGACCACAGGGAACTATGGCTACACCTTC. This translates into CASSYRTTGNYGYTF.

CDR3 protein: CASSLSTFAEAFF. CDR3 coding DNA: TGTGCCAGCAGCTTGTCAACTTTTGCTGAAGCTTTCTTT. The J gene is TRBJ1-1, the V gene TRBV5-5, with D unresolved. The V end lost 1 base, the J end lost 6 bases, and 10 bases lay between the germline ends. Germline V lookup: CDR1 SGHKS, CDR2 YYEKEE (reference sequence). The CDR3 is 13 residues long.

V usage is TRBV18 and J usage is TRBJ1-1; 8 nucleotides align to TRBD1. With V trimmed by 4 bases and J by 1 base, 2 bases remained unmatched. Germline CDR1 and CDR2: KGHSH and LQKENI. The CDR3 consists of 14 residues. The CDR3 coding sequence is TGTGCCAGCTCACTCACAGGGGGGAACACTGAAGCTTTCTTT. Its protein product is CASSLTGGNTEAFF.

This clone came up once. The chain links TRBV2 to TRBJ1-1, with D unresolved. With 3 bases removed from V and 3 bases from J, the gap between germline ends came to 11 bases. This CDR3 is 14 amino acids long. From germline, CDR1 is SNHLY and CDR2 FYNNEI. CDR3 in amino acids: CASSDLAADTEAFF. The CDR3 DNA is TGTGCCAGCAGTGATCTCGCGGCGGACACTGAAGCTTTCTTT.

This chain links TRBV11-1 with TRBJ2-7; 9 nucleotides match TRBD1. Trimming cost V 6 bases and J 0 bases; bases outside gene matches: 3. The CDR3 runs to 14 residues. Germline-derived CDR1 and CDR2 are SGHAT and FQDESV (reference sequence). The CDR3 DNA sequence: TGTGCCAGCAGGGGACAGGGCGGCTCCTACGAGCAGTACTTC. It specifies CASRGQGGSYEQYF.

CDR3 bases: TGTGCCAGCAGACGCCGACAGGAACCCTACAATGAGCAGTTCTTC. Amino acids: CASRRRQEPYNEQFF. The V and J genes are TRBV5-4 and TRBJ2-1; maybe TRBD1 (6 bases). Deletions cut 5 bases from V and 2 bases from J, with 14 bases between. The CDR3 has 15 residues. Germline CDR1 SGHNT, CDR2 YYREEE (reference sequence).

The chain recombines TRBV5-8 with TRBJ1-2; 8 bases map to TRBD1. Germline loops: CDR1 SGHTS, CDR2 YDEGEE. CDR3 size: 15 residues. V was clipped by 9 bases and J by 4 bases; unmatched bases: 14. The chain's CDR3 is CANEPTGGDLYGYTF. The CDR3 coding sequence is TGTGCCAACGAACCCACAGGGGGTGATCTCTATGGCTACACCTTC.

The gene calls are TRBV28 and TRBJ2-5; 10 positions agree with TRBD2. Germline loops: CDR1 MDHEN, CDR2 SYDVKM. J lost 4 bases, V lost 7 bases, and 9 bases had no gene match. The CDR3 spans 15 residues. CDR3 sequence reads: CASISGIAGGETQYF. CDR3 nucleotides: TGTGCCAGCATTTCGGGGATAGCGGGGGGAGAGACCCAGTACTTC.

The chain employs TRBV3-1 (or the pseudogene TRBV3-2) and TRBJ2-7, with 12 bases aligning to TRBD2. Trimming took 10 bases from V and 3 from J; bases not matched to a gene: 13. There are 16 residues in the CDR3. Germline CDR1 is LGHDT and CDR2 is YNNKEL (reference sequence). Here the CDR3 reads CATQRGLAGTSYEQYF. The CDR3 DNA reads as TGTGCCACCCAGCGGGGACTAGCGGGTACGAGCTACGAGCAGTACTTC.

The chain employs TRBV7-8 and TRBJ2-6; TRBD1 matches 10 bases. The germline V gene encodes CDR1 SGHVS and CDR2 FQNEAQ. J was trimmed by 2 bases and V by 5 bases; bases with no gene match: 6. The CDR3 loop spans 17 amino acids. The CDR3 sequence: CASSPGTGAAGANVLTF. For the CDR3, the DNA is TGTGCCAGCAGCCCGGGGACAGGGGCGGCTGGGGCCAACGTCCTGACTTTC.

The chain is built from TRBV12-3 or TRBV12-4 and TRBJ2-2; maybe TRBD2 (5 bases). CDR3 length: 13 residues. Trimming shortened V by 5 bases and J by 5 bases, and 9 bases separated the two germline ends. CDR3 in amino acids: CASSPQRTGELFF. CDR3 sequence (DNA): TGTGCCAGCAGTCCCCAGCGGACCGGGGAGCTGTTTTTT.

This chain connects TRBV5-4 to TRBJ2-7; D gene ambiguous. The V end was cut by 6 bases, the J end by 4 bases, with 14 bases between. Germline V gives CDR1 SGHNT, CDR2 YYREEE (reference sequence). The length of the CDR3 is 13 residues. CDR3 sequence reads: CASKPPMSYEQYF. The CDR3 bases are TGTGCCAGCAAGCCGCCAATGTCGTACGAGCAGTACTTC.

The chain links TRBV19 to TRBJ1-5; D might be TRBD1 (5 bases). Germline values: CDR1 LNHDA, CDR2 SQIVND (reference sequence). This CDR3 is built from 13 residues. Trimming removed 3 bases at V and 7 bases at J, with 10 bases between. The CDR3 coding sequence is TGTGCCAGTAGTATGGGACTTGCCCAGCCCCAGCATTTT. Its protein is CASSMGLAQPQHF.

This rearrangement joins TRBV7-9 to TRBJ1-2; a weak D match, TRBD1 (5 bases). V was cut by 8 bases and J by 2 bases, with 18 bases left in between. Germline CDR1 SEHNR, CDR2 FQNEAQ (reference sequence). CDR3 length: 15 residues. The CDR3 DNA sequence: TGTGCCAGCTCTATATTCGGGGGGTCGAACTATGGCTACACCTTC. Translation: CASSIFGGSNYGYTF.

This sequence joins TRBV18 and TRBJ1-1; D is perhaps TRBD1 (5 bases). There are 15 residues in the CDR3. Germline V gives CDR1 KGHSH, CDR2 LQKENI. The V gene lost 1 base and the J gene lost 0 bases, with 9 bases spanning the gap. DNA of the CDR3: TGTGCCAGCTCACCACAGGGGATCATGAACACTGAAGCTTTCTTT. This translates into CASSPQGIMNTEAFF.

CDR3 sequence: CASSQNQGGDQPQHF. DNA of the CDR3: TGTGCCAGCAGCCAAAACCAGGGAGGAGATCAGCCCCAGCATTTT. V and J are TRBV3-1 (or the pseudogene TRBV3-2) and TRBJ1-5; possibly TRBD1 for D (5 bases). Looked up from germline, CDR1 is LGHDT and CDR2 is YNNKEL (reference sequence). This CDR3 is built from 15 residues. Trimming took 2 bases from V and 5 from J, leaving 13 bases between them.

The chain has TRBV19 and TRBJ2-3; D not certain. Germline assignment: CDR1 LNHDA and CDR2 SQIVND (reference sequence). This CDR3 spans 15 amino acids. V shed 1 base and J shed 2 bases, with 10 bases lying between them. Here the CDR3 DNA reads TGTGCCAGTAGTATAGTAGTACCCCCCACAGATACGCAGTATTTT. This sequence encodes CASSIVVPPTDTQYF.

The V gene is TRBV5-1, the J gene TRBJ1-2; 10 nucleotides agree with TRBD1. Germline CDR1 is SGHRS and CDR2 is YFSETQ. This CDR3 region has 14 residues. Trimming took 4 bases from V and 7 from J; bases not matched to a gene: 7. The CDR3 is CASSMAGTGVGYTF. The CDR3 bases are TGCGCCAGCAGCATGGCCGGGACAGGGGTTGGCTACACCTTC.

This chain joins TRBV4-3 and TRBJ1-1; perhaps TRBD1 as D (6 bases). V lost 0 bases, J lost 11 bases, and 16 bases lay in between. The CDR3 totals 14 residues. Germline lookup yields CDR1 LGHNA and CDR2 YSLEER. CDR3 DNA sequence: TGCGCCAGCAGCCAAGATCAATGGGGGGCGGCGGCTTTCTTT. It specifies CASSQDQWGAAAFF.

The chain employs TRBV24-1 and TRBJ1-2, with D possibly being TRBD1 (5 bases). CDR3 length equals 15 residues. The V gene lost 7 bases and the J gene lost 4 bases, with 18 bases spanning the gap. Germline-derived CDR1 and CDR2 are KGHDR and SFDVKD. This chain's CDR3 is CATSLGAPTTYGYTF. The CDR3 nucleotides are TGTGCCACCAGCCTAGGGGCCCCAACCACCTATGGCTACACCTTC.